Presented here are 2 T cell receptor beta chains from one specimen sequenced in a study of blood T cell repertoires in COVID-19. The assay was immunoSEQ multiplex PCR, and TCRdb's table has in-frame clones only and misses some. This sample has 200,000 or so clones, with around three quarters found just once. Sequences were obtained from peripheral blood. The receptors here all came from a woman in her 70s with acute or convalescent COVID-19.

This sequence joins TRBV5-6 and TRBJ1-3; possibly TRBD1 for D (6 bases). The germline CDR1 and CDR2 sequences are SGHDT and YYEEEE. This CDR3 comprises 14 residues. V was cut by 4 bases and J by 4 bases, with 12 bases left in between. CDR3 loop: CASSPGQWGNTIYF. DNA of the CDR3: TGTGCCAGCAGCCCTGGACAGTGGGGAAACACCATATATTTT.

This chain joins TRBV2 and TRBJ2-5; D is possibly TRBD1 (5 bases). V shed 2 bases and J shed 7 bases, with 14 bases lying between them. Germline loops: CDR1 SNHLY, CDR2 FYNNEI. There are 14 residues in the CDR3. The CDR3, as DNA: TGTGCCAGCAGTGAAAGGGTGGGGCTAGGGACCCAGTACTTC. Its protein product is CASSERVGLGTQYF.